A single T cell receptor beta chain is shown here with its context. This clonotype was picked up a small number of times. There is no known antigen for this receptor. Base-call qualities are not available, and no considerably larger clone is one nucleotide away. Library preparation employed 5' RACE. The data were produced on an Illumina HiSeq 2000. A universal primer binding site was introduced by template switching, and a unique molecular identifier was present in the final cDNA, enabling accurate counting of TCR cDNA molecules. Specific primers in the conserved constant-segment region were used to synthesize first-strand cDNA for TCR alpha and beta chains. To control for contamination, every cDNA library was double barcoded, receiving both a SMART-Mk sample barcode and Illumina barcodes. TruSeq adapter sequences, together with Illumina sample barcodes, were added in two successive PCR steps. Sequencing of the TCR alpha and beta cDNA libraries was done on the Illumina HiSeq platform using custom primers. On the authors' methods: Unique molecular identifiers were extracted from raw reads with MiGEC, and CDR3 positions were determined with MiXCR. For each individual, recombination models were inferred using an EM algorithm with the repgenHMM and IGoR tools. The analysis of shared clonotypes was done with the tcR package in R, with sharing normalized by the product of cloneset sizes. Out-of-frame nonproductive sequences were analyzed to study raw recombination free of thymic and clonal selection effects. Through fastp at Q25 and MiXCR, TCRdb rebuilt clones from the public reads, retaining in-frame beta chains. One record per CDR3 amino acid sequence lists the most common genes and DNA. For this entry, the V and J calls and clone size follow TCRdb and not the study's own pipeline. This sample gives roughly 720,000 distinct CDR3 sequences in total; 18% of them show up just once. The top ten constitute 10% to 15% of the sample.

Only healthy Caucasian donors were included. Three pairs of female monozygotic twins, all aged roughly 18 to 29 years, were included in the twin cohort. The RNA used for TCR libraries was isolated from peripheral blood mononuclear cells. This sample is part of a study of identical twins (dated by TCRdb to 2016 to 2018). General notes on the study: The study deep-sequenced TCR alpha and beta repertoires from monozygotic twins, unrelated adults of various ages and cord blood to test whether fetal clonotypes persist. To rule out contamination, the twin experiments were replicated at different times with different library preparation protocols. General conclusions and limits of the study: Abundant cord blood beta clonotypes had fewer insertions, young adult naive repertoires showed a similar but weaker trend, and memory repertoires showed no such trend. Compared with coincidental sharing between unrelated individuals, an excess of low generation-probability sequences was observed among out-of-frame TCR alpha sequences shared between twins. Zero-insertion analyses could be partly confounded by invariant T cells such as MAIT and iNKT, although diverse VJ usage argued against such confounding for most clonotypes. In beta out-of-frame sequences, excess twin sharing was weaker, because having fewer shared sequences lowered the signal-to-noise ratio. Because the same donors could not be followed over many years, the conclusions depended on cross-sectional statistical analysis. Recombination models systematically underestimated out-of-frame TCR alpha sharing in monozygotic twins but agreed with sharing between unrelated individuals.

From the cysteine through the phenylalanine, the CDR3 covers 10 amino acids. Kept here is only the CDR3 DNA, which spans 30 bases and is read in frame from base 1. V was cut back by 5 bases and J by 12 bases, leaving a gap of 8 bases between them. These data were likewise used in another study, on T cells expressing NK-cell markers. Per that second paper: Three sorted T-cell subsets (CD3+CD56+NKG2C+, CD3+CD56+NKG2C- and CD3+CD56-NKG2C+) from several donors had their TCR beta-chain repertoires profiled. Among the eight sequenced donors, seven were HCMV-seropositive and one was HCMV-seronegative. To restrict sorting to alphabetaTCR-expressing T cells, an anti-gammadeltaTCR antibody was added in several experiments. For 5 or 6 donors, the dominant CD3+CD56+NKG2C+ clonotypes were among the top 10 CD8+ clonotypes and accounted for about 1.0-7.5% of CD8+ T cells. Those dominant clonotypes were again the most abundant among CD3+CD56-NKG2C+ cells in a handful of donors, at roughly 28.3-60.1%. Whether the expanded NKG2C-expressing T cell clones were specific for HCMV antigens remained unclear. The eight sequenced donors were randomly selected healthy volunteers, three men and five women. HCMV serostatus was determined by detecting HCMV-specific IgG in serum with a commercial ELISA kit. For over 5 donors, bulk peripheral blood T-cell repertoires were additionally sequenced from unsorted PBMC. MIGEC was used to demultiplex reads and group the reads by UMI, and MiTCR was used to assemble and quantify clonotypes. Only TCR cDNA sequences supported by at least two reads were kept to exclude erroneous sequences. The tcR package was used for downstream repertoire analysis, with clonotypes matched between fractions based on CDR3 nucleotide sequence plus V segment. VDJmatch was used to annotate antigen specificity against VDJdb, with one amino acid substitution in CDR3 allowed.

The sequence is built from TRBV12-3 or TRBV12-4 and TRBJ1-3; no D gene call is confident. The sample comprised PBMCs. The source of this sequence is a woman between 18 and 29 years old in good health. The CDR3 protein sequence reads: CASSERDIYF. The nucleotide sequence reads as follows: TGTGCCAGCAGTGAGAGGGACATATATTTT.